One TCR beta chain is described in this entry. Its antigen specificity is not known. Per-base qualities were not stored, and no clone one base away is much larger. The sample holds other DNA sequences that translate to the same CDR3. This specimen comes from a study of shared clonotypes between healthy human individuals (dated by TCRdb to about 2020). With regard to the full study: The cohort included three men and a couple of women between 18 and 49 years of age. Per donor, three plates each were used for CD4 naive and CD4 memory, two for CD8 naive, and one for CD8 memory. To estimate repertoire size and how much clonotype sharing occurs between individuals, the study deeply sequenced the blood TCR repertoires of several healthy adults. To increase sequencing depth and limit assay-specific biases, TCR repertoire library preparation and sequencing were carried out by different laboratories using diverse techniques. Leukapheresis yielded between about 0.94 and 8.9 billion PBMCs per donor.

TCR CDR3 regions were amplified from genomic DNA by multiplex PCR using the deep immunoSEQ assay. Extracted genomic DNA from each cell subset was spread evenly across all wells of several immunoSEQ 96-well plates, with each plate serving as a replicate. For sorted subsets, each replicate PCR was loaded with 200 ng genomic DNA, equivalent to about 30,000 T cell genomes. Purified libraries were quantified with a Qubit 3.0 fluorometer, sized on a Bioanalyzer 2100, and re-quantified with the KAPA Library Quantification kit. Each immunoSEQ 96-well plate was sequenced on its own single-read 150-cycle Illumina NextSeq 550 flow cell. The study's processing was this. The immunoSEQ output contained only junctional sequences without quality scores, so filtering could not match that applied to full-length reads. To assign V/J genes and CDR3, sequences were annotated using PyIR, a Python wrapper for IgBLAST v1.9, with IMGT germline references. Reads were removed for weak V/J assignments (E-value above 1e-6), missing CDR3, stop codons, out-of-frame junctions, or ambiguous translated residues. V3J clonotypes were defined by identical inferred V gene, J gene, and CDR3 amino acid sequence. To compute the percentage overlap between repertoires, the number of shared unique clonotypes was divided by the size of the smaller repertoire. Three approaches were used to assess repertoire richness: RTK rarefaction, the Chao1 estimator, and Recon v2.1 estimates of unobserved clonotypes. For all TCRbeta clonotypes obtained by the gDNA method from a handful of donors, generation probabilities were computed with OLGA. TCRdb limited this immuneACCESS table to in-frame rearrangements with V and J called. A share of clones is missing; checked studies link under half to unresolved V genes, and the rest is unexplained. V, J and clone size are those of that table, while D and trimming were read from the DNA. Here the sample has about 2,500,000 clones; about 92% occur a single time. Around 0.14% of the sample is in the top ten clones.

V lost 6 bases and J lost 5 bases, and the count of bases not matched to a germline gene is 4. Via the germline V gene, CDR1 is MNHEY and CDR2 SVGAGI. Spanning cysteine to phenylalanine, the CDR3 consists of 13 amino acids. Only the CDR3 DNA is retained, 39 bases long and in frame from the first base. Donors were healthy HIV-negative adults with no recently reported acute infections or vaccinations. All donors were Caucasian adults living in Nashville, Tennessee, USA. CD4+ T cells were enriched through magnetic negative selection, after which naive cells were positively selected on CD45RA and the remaining negative fraction served as the memory subset. After blood collection by leukapheresis, PBMCs were isolated using Ficoll-Histopaque density gradient centrifugation and then cryopreserved in the vapor phase of liquid nitrogen. Purity and quantity of every magnetically sorted T cell population were checked by analytical flow cytometry. Genomic DNA was isolated from every sorted fraction and measured by UV absorbance on a Nanodrop 2000c.

Study-level results and caveats: Sampling was limited to blood, and TCR repertoires in tissue likely differ from TCR repertoires in blood. Higher generation probabilities were observed for clonotypes shared by all four sorted-subset donors than for non-shared clonotypes. When a few donors were compared, the shared fraction of clonotypes was roughly 4.8% for naive CD4, approximately 3.3% for naive CD8, more than 2% for memory CD4, and 0.4% for memory CD8. Pairwise subsampling indicated that sequencing depth was expected to affect the degree of clonotype sharing among donors. Naive subsets generally had larger estimated clonotype richness than memory subsets did. Even with the large sequencing depth, rarefaction of the sorted-subset datasets indicated that sequencing was incomplete. Because the study included a small number of donors, the genetic and exposure-history diversity represented was limited.

This receptor chain uses TRBV6-5 and TRBJ2-7, with TRBD1 matching 10 junction bases. The origin of this receptor is a man in his late teens or twenties in good health. Sequencing was done on a sample of naive CD4+ T cells sorted from blood. Interpreted using the paper, the cell subset or site label stands for: CD45RA+ positively selected. At the DNA level, the sequence is TGTGCCAGCAGCAGGGGACAGGGGCACGAGCAGTACTTC. Its product reads: CASSRGQGHEQYF.